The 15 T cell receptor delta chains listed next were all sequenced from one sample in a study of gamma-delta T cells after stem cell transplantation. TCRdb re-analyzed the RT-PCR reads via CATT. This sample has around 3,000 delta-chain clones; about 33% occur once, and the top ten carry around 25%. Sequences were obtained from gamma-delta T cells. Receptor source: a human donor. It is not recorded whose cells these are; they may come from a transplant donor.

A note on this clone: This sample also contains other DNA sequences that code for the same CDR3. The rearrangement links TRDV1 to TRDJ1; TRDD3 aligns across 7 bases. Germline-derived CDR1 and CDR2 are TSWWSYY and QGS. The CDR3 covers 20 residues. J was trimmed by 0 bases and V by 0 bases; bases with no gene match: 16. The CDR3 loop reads CALGELTLGIPLEDTDKLIF. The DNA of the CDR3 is TGTGCTCTTGGGGAACTTACACTGGGGATTCCCCTAGAGGACACCGATAAACTCATCTTT.

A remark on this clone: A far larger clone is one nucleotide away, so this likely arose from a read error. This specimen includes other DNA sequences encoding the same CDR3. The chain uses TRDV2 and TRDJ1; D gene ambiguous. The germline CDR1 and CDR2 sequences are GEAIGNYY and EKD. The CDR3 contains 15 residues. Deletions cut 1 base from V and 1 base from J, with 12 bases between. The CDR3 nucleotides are TGTGCCTGTGACACGTTAGGAGGGGCCACCGATAAACTCATCTTT. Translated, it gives CACDTLGGATDKLIF.

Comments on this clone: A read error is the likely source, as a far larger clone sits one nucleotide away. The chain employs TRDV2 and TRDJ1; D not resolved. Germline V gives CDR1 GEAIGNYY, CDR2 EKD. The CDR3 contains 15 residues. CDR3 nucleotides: TGTGCCTGTGACACCGTAGGAGAGTACACCAATAAACTCATCTTT. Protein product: CACDTVGEYTNKLIF.

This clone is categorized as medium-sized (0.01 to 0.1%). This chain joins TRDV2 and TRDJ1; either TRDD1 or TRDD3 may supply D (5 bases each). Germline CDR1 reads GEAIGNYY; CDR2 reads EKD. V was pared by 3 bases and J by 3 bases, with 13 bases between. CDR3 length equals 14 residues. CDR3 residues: CACDQIRGADKLIF. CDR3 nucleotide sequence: TGTGCCTGTGACCAAATACGAGGAGCCGATAAACTCATCTTT.

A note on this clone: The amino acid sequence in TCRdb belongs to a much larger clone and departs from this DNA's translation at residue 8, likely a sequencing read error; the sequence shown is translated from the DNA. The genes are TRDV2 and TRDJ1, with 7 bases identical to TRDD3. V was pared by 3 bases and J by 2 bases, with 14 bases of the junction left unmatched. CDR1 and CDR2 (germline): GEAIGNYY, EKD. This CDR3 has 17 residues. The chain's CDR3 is CACDSLLRDTYTDKLIF. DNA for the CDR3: TGTGCCTGTGACTCCCTACTGAGGGATACCTATACCGATAAACTCATCTTT.

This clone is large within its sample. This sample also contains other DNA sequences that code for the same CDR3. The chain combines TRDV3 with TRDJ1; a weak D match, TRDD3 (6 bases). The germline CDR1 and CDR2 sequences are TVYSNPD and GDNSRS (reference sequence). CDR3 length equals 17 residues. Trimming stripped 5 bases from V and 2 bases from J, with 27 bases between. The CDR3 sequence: CAPPSTVGMGRTDKLIF. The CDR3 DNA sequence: TGTGCCCCCCCCTCGACCGTGGGGATGGGAAGGACCGATAAACTCATCTTT.

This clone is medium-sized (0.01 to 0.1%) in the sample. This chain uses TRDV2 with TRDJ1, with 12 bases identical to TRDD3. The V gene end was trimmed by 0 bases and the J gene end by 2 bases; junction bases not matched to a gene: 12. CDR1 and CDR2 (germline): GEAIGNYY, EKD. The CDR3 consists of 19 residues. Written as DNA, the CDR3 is TGTGCCTGTGACACCGTTTCTGGGGGATACGCCCGGAGAACCGATAAACTCATCTTT. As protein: CACDTVSGGYARRTDKLIF.

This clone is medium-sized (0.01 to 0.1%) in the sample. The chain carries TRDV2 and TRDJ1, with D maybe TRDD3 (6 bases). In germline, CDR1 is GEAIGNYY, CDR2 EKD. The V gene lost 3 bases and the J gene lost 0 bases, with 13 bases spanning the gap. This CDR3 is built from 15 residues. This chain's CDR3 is CACDPAGANTDKLIF. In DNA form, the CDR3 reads TGTGCCTGTGACCCAGCTGGGGCTAACACCGATAAACTCATCTTT.

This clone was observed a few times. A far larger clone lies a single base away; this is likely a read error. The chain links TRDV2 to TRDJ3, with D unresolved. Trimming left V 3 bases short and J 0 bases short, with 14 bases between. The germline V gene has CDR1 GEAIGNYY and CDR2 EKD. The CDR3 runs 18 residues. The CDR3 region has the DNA TGTGCCTGTGACCAAGTTGCCTTGGGCTCCTGGGACACCCGACAGATGTTTTTC. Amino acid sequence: CACDQVALGSWDTRQMFF.

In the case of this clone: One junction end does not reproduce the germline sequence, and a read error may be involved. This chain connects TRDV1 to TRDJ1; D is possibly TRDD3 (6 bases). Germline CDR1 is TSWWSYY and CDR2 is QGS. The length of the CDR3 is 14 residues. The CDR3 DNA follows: TGTGCTCTTGGAGAACATTGGGGGACCGATAAACTCATCTTT. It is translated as CALGEHWGTDKLIF.

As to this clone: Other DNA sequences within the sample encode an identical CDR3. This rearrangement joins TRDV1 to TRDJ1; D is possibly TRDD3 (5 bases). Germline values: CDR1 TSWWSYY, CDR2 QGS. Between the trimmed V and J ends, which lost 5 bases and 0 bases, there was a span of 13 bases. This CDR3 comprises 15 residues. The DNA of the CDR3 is TGTGCTCTTGGGAAGGGATTCCCGTACACCGATAAACTCATCTTT. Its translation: CALGKGFPYTDKLIF.

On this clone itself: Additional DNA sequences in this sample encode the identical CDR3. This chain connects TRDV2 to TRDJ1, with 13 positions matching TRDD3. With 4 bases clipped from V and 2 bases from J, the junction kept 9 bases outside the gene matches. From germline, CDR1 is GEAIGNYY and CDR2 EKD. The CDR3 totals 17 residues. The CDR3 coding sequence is TGTGCCTGTGATCCCGTACTGGGGGATACGCGGACCGATAAACTCATCTTT. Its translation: CACDPVLGDTRTDKLIF.

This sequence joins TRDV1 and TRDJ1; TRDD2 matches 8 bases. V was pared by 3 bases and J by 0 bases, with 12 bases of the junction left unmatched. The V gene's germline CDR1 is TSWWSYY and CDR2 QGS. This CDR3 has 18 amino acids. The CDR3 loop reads CALGEPLPTGAYTDKLIF. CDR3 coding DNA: TGTGCTCTTGGGGAGCCACTTCCTACTGGCGCTTACACCGATAAACTCATCTTT.

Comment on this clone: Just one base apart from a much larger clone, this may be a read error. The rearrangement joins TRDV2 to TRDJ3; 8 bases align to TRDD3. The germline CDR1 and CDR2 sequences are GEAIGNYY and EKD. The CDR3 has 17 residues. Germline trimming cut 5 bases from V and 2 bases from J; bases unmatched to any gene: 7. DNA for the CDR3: TGTGCCTGTGTCCACTCGGGGGATACCTGGGACACCCGACAGATGTTTTTC. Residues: CACVHSGDTWDTRQMFF.

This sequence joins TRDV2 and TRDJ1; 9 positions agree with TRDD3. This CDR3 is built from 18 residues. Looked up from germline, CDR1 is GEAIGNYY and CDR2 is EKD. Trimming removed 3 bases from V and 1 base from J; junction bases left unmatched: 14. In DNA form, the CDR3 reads TGTGCCTGTGACTCGCTCAAAAAACTGGGGGACACCACCGATAAACTCATCTTT. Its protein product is CACDSLKKLGDTTDKLIF.